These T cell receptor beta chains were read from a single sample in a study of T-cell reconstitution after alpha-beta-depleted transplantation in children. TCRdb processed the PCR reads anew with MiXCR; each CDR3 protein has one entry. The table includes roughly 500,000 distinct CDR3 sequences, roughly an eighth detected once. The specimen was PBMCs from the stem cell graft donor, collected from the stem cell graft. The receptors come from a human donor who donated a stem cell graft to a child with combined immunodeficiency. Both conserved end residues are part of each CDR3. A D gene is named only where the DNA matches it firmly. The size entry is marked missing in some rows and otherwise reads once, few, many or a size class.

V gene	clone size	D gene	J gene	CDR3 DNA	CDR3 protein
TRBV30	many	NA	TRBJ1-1	TGTGCCTGGGAAAGGAACACTGAAGCTTTCTTT	CAWERNTEAFF
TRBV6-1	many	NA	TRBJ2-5	TGTGCCAGCAGTGACAGGGGTCTGAAAGAGACCCAGTACTTC	CASSDRGLKETQYF
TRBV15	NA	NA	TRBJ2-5	TGTGCCACCAGCAGGGGAAATTCTGGGTTACAAGAGACCCAGTACTTC	CATSRGNSGLQETQYF
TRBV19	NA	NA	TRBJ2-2	TGTGCCAGTAGCCTGAAGCCTGGGGAGCTGTTTTTT	CASSLKPGELFF
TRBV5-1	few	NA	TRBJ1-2	TGCGCCAGCAGCTTGGAAATACAGGGTAATGCTGGCTACACCTTC	CASSLEIQGNAGYTF
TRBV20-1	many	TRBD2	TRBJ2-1	TGCAGTGCCCAACTAGCGGGAGGTACTGAGCAGTTCTTC	CSAQLAGGTEQFF
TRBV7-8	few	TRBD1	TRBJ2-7	TGTGCCAGCAGCGATCGACAGGGGGCCTACGAGCAGTACTTC	CASSDRQGAYEQYF
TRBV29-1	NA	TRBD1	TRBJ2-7	TGCAGCGCCTGGGACAGGGTGGACGAGCAGTACTTC	CSAWDRVDEQYF
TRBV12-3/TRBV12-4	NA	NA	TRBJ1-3	TGTGCCAGCAGTCGGTTTAGCTCTGGAAACACCATATATTTT	CASSRFSSGNTIYF
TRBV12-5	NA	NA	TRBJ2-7	TGTGCTAGTGGTTTGAGACAGCTTTACGAGCAGTACTTC	CASGLRQLYEQYF
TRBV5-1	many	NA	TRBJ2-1	TGCGCCAGCAGCTTGGCGGGATTGGATGAGCAGTTCTTC	CASSLAGLDEQFF
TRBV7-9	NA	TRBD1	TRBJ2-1	TGTGCCAGCAGCCTCCAGGGGACAGCTGGTGAGCAGTTCTTC	CASSLQGTAGEQFF
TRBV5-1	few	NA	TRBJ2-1	TGCGCCAGCAACCCAGGGTGGTTGGACAATGAGCAGTTCTTC	CASNPGWLDNEQFF
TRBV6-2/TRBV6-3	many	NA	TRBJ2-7	TGTGCCAGCAGCTTGGGGCCTCCCTACGAGCAGTACTTC	CASSLGPPYEQYF
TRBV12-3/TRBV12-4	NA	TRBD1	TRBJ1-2	TGTGCCAGCAGCACCCCGGACAGGGTGTACAGCCACACCTTC	CASSTPDRVYSHTF
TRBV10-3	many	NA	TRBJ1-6	TGTGCCATCAGACAGGGTTCCGATAATTCACCCCTCCACTTT	CAIRQGSDNSPLHF
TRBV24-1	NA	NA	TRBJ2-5	TGTGCCACCAGTGACCCCCGACAGGGCGGAGGGGAGACCCAGTACTTC	CATSDPRQGGGETQYF
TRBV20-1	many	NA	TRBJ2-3	TGCAGTGCTAGACAGGGGAAGGCTAGCACAGATACGCAGTATTTT	CSARQGKASTDTQYF
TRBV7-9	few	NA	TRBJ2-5	TGTGCCAGCAGCTTATCAGGGACCCAAGAGACCCAGTACTTC	CASSLSGTQETQYF
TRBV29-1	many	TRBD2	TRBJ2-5	TGCAGTGGAGGACTAGCGGGAGGGAAAGAGACCCAGTACTTC	CSGGLAGGKETQYF
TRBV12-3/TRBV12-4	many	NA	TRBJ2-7	TGTGCCAGCAGTTCTGGGATGTGGCTCAACGAGCAGTACTTC	CASSSGMWLNEQYF
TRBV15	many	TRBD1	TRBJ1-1	TGTGCCACCAGCAGAGATTTGACAGGGGGTGTAACTGAAGCTTTCTTT	CATSRDLTGGVTEAFF
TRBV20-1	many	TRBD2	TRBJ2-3	TGCAGTGCTAGCTTGCGGGAGGGCCGTAGGTATTTT	CSASLREGRRYF
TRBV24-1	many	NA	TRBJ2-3	TGTGCCACCAGTGCCAGGGTAGATACGCAGTATTTT	CATSARVDTQYF
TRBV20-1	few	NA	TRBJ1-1	TGCAGTGCTAGAGGGGGTACGAACACTGAAGCTTTCTTT	CSARGGTNTEAFF
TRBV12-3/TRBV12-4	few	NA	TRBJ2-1	TGTGCCAGCAGTACACCCTACCCCCCCTCCTACAATGAGCAGTTCTTC	CASSTPYPPSYNEQFF
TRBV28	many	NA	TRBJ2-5	TGTGCCAGCAGTTTGGGGGACACGGGACTACGGGAGACCCAGTACTTC	CASSLGDTGLRETQYF
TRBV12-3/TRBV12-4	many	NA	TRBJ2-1	TGTGCCAGCAGCGCAAGCAATGAGCAGTTCTTC	CASSASNEQFF
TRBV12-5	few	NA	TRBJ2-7	TGTGCTAGTGGTTTGGTCGCGGGAACCTACGAGCAGTACTTC	CASGLVAGTYEQYF
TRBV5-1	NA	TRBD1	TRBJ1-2	TGCGCCAGCAGCGATCGGACAGGGGGGATTTTCTATGGCTACACCTTC	CASSDRTGGIFYGYTF
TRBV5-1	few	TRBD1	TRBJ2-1	TGCGCCAGCAGCCATGGACAGGAAATGAGTTCCTACAATGAGCAGTTCTTC	CASSHGQEMSSYNEQFF
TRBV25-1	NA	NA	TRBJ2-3	TGTGCCAGCAGTGAATTTTTAGGGGGGGCTGGAGATACGCAGTATTTT	CASSEFLGGAGDTQYF
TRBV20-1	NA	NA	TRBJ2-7	TGCGGTGCTCTAGGACGACAGGTCTCCTACGAGCAGTACTTC	CGALGRQVSYEQYF
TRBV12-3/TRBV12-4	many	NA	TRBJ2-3	TGTGCCAGCAGTTTAGAGGTAGTCGGGGCCACAGATACGCAGTATTTT	CASSLEVVGATDTQYF
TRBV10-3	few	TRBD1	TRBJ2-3	TGTGCCATCAGCCCCGGGACAGAGGATACGCAGTATTTT	CAISPGTEDTQYF
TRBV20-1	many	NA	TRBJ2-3	TGCAGTGCTAGATCAATGGATACGCAGTATTTT	CSARSMDTQYF